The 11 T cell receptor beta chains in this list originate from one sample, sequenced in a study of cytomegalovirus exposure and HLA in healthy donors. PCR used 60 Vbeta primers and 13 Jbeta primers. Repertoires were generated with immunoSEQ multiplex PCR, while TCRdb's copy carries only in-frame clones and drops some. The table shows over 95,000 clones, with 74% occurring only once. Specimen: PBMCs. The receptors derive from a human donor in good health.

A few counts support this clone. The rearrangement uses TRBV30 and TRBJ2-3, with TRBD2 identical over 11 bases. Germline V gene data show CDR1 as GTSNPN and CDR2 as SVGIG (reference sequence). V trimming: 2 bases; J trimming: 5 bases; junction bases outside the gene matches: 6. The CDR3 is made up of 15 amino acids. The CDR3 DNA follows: TGTGCCTGGAGTACTAGCGGGAGATCGAGAGATACGCAGTATTTT. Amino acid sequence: CAWSTSGRSRDTQYF.

The CDR3 is CASSPGVVAGGRNEQFF. The CDR3, as DNA: TGTGCCAGCAGCCCGGGCGTCGTAGCGGGAGGGCGCAATGAGCAGTTCTTC. V gene TRBV5-4 combines with J gene TRBJ2-1, with 11 bases that match TRBD2. Germline assignment: CDR1 SGHNT and CDR2 YYREEE (reference sequence). This CDR3 contains 17 residues. Trimming took 4 bases from V and 6 from J; bases not matched to a gene: 12. Full variable domain (rest looked up from reference TRBV5-4 and TRBJ2-1): ETGVTQSPTHLIKTRGQQVTLRCSSQSGHNTVSWYQQALGQGPQFIFQYYREEENGRGNFPPRFSGLQFPNYSSELNVNALELDDSALYLCASSPGVVAGGRNEQFFGPGTRLTVL.

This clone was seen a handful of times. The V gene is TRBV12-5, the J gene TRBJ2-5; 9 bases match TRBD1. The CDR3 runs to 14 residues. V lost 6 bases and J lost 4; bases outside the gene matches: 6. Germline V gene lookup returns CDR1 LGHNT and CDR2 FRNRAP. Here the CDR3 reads CASGRGQGRETQYF. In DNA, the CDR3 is TGTGCTAGTGGCAGGGGACAGGGCCGAGAGACCCAGTACTTC.

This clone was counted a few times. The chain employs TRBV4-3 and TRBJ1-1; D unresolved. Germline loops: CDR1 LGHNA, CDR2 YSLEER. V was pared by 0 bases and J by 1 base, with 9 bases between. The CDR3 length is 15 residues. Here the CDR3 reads CASSQDLPRNTEAFF. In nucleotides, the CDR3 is TGCGCCAGCAGCCAAGACCTCCCCCGGAACACTGAAGCTTTCTTT.

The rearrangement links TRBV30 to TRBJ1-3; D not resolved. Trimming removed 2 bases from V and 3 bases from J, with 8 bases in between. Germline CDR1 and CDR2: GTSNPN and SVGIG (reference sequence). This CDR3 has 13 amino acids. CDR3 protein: CAWSREGGNTIYF. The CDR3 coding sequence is TGTGCCTGGAGTCGGGAAGGTGGAAACACCATATATTTT.

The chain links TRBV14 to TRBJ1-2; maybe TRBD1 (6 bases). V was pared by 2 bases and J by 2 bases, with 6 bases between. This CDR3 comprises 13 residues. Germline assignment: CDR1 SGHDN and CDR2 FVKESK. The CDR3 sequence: CASSQRGNYGYTF. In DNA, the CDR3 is TGTGCCAGCAGCCAAAGGGGGAACTATGGCTACACCTTC.

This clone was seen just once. CDR3 sequence: CASSDPGTGAENIQYF. The CDR3 region has the DNA TGTGCCAGCAGTGACCCGGGGACAGGGGCTGAAAACATTCAGTACTTC. The V call is TRBV28, the J call TRBJ2-4; 10 bases match TRBD1. The CDR3 totals 16 residues. After removal of 5 bases from V and 5 bases from J, the junction contained 9 bases not matched to a gene. CDR1 and CDR2 from the germline V gene are MDHEN and SYDVKM.

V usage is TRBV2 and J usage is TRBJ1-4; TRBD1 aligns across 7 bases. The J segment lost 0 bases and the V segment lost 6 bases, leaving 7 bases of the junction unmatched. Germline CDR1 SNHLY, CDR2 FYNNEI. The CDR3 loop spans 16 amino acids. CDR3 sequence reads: CASSLNRGPTNEKLFF. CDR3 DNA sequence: TGTGCCAGCAGCCTAAACAGGGGACCAACTAATGAAAAACTGTTTTTT. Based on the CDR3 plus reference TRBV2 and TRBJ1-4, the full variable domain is EPEVTQTPSHQVTQMGQEVILRCVPISNHLYFYWYRQILGQKVEFLVSFYNNEISEKSEIFDDQFSVERPDGSNFTLKIRSTKLEDSAMYFCASSLNRGPTNEKLFFGSGTQLSVL.

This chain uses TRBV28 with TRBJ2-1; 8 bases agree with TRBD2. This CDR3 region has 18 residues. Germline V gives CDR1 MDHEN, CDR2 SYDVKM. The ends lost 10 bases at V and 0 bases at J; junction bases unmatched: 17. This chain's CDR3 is CATNPGLEGLSSYNEQFF. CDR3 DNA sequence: TGTGCCACCAACCCGGGACTAGAGGGCCTAAGCTCCTACAATGAGCAGTTCTTC.

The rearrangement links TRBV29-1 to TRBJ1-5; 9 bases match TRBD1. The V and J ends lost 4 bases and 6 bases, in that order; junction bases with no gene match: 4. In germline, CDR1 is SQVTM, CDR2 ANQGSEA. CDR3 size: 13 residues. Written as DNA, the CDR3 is TGCAGCGTTGGACAGGGGGGGGGTCAGCCCCAGCATTTT. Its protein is CSVGQGGGQPQHF.

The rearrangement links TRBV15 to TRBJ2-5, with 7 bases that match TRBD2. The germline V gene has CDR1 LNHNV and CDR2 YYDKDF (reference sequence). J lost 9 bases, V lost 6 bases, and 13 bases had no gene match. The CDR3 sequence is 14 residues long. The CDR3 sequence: CATRRSVAGEAQYF. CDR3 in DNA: TGTGCCACCAGAAGGTCGGTGGCGGGGGAGGCCCAGTACTTC.